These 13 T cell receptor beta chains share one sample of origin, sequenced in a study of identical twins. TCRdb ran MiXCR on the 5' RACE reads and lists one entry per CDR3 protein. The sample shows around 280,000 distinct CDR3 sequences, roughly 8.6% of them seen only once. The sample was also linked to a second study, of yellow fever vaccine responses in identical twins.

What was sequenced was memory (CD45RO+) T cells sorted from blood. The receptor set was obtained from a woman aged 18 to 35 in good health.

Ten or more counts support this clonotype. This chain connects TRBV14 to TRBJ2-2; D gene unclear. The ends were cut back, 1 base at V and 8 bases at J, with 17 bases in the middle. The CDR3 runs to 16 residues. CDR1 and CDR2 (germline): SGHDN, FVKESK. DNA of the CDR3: TGTGCCAGCAGCCAAGCCAGACTGATACAATCTGGGGAGCTGTTTTTT. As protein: CASSQARLIQSGELFF.

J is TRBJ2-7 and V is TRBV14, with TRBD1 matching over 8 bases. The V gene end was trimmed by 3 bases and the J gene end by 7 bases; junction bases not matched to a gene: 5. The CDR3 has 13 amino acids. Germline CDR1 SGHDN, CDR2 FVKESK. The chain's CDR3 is CASSQGQVREQYF. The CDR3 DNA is TGTGCCAGCAGCCAGGGACAGGTCCGGGAGCAGTACTTC.

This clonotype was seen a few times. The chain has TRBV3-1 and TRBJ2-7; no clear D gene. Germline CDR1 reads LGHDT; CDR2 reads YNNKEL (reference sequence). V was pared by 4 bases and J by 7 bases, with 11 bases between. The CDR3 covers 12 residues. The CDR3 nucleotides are TGTGCCAGCAGCCCCCCATTCGGGGAGCAGTACTTC. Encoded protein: CASSPPFGEQYF.

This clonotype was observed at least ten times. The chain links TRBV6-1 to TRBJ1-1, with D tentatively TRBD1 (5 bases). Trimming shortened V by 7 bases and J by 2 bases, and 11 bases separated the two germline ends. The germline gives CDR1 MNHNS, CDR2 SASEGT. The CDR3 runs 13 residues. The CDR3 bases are TGTGCCAGCACGACAGCCGAAAACACTGAAGCTTTCTTT. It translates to CASTTAENTEAFF.

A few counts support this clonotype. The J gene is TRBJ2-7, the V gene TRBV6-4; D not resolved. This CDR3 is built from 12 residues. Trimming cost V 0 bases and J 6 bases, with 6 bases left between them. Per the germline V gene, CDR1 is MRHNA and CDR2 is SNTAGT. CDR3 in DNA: TGTGCCAGCAGTGACTCCCTATGCGAGCAGTACTTC. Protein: CASSDSLCEQYF.

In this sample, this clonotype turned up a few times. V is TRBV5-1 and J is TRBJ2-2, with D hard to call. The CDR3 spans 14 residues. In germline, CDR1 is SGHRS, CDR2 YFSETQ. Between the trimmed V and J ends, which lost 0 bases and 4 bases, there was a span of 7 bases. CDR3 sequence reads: CASSLGRSTGELFF. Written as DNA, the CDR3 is TGCGCCAGCAGCTTGGGTCGTTCCACCGGGGAGCTGTTTTTT.

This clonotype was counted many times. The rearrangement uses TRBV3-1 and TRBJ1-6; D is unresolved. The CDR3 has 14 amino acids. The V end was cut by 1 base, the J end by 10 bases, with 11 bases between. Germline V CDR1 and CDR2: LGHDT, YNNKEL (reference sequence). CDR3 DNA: TGTGCCAGCAGCCAAGCGAACAGAGGGTCACCCCTCCACTTT. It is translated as CASSQANRGSPLHF.

The CDR3 DNA sequence: TGTGCCAGCAGCCAAGGGGTTGGGATAGGGCTTGGGGATACGCAGTATTTT. It yields the protein CASSQGVGIGLGDTQYF. V gene TRBV3-1 combines with J gene TRBJ2-3; D unresolved. This CDR3 comprises 17 residues. V lost 1 base and J 6 bases, leaving 20 bases between the germline ends. CDR1 and CDR2 (germline): LGHDT, YNNKEL (reference sequence).

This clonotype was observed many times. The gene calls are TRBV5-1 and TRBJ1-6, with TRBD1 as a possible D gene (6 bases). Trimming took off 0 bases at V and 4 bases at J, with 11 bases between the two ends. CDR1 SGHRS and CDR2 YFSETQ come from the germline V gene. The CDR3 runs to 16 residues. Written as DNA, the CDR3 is TGCGCCAGCAGCTTGGATGGAACAGGGTATAATTCACCCCTCCACTTT. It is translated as CASSLDGTGYNSPLHF. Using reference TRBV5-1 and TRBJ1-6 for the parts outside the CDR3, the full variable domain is KAGVTQTPRYLIKTRGQQVTLSCSPISGHRSVSWYQQTPGQGLQFLFEYFSETQRNKGNFPGRFSGRQFSNSRSEMNVSTLELGDSALYLCASSLDGTGYNSPLHFGNGTRLTVT.

As DNA, the CDR3 is TGTGCCAGCAGCCAAGGGGTGGTCGAGACCCAGTACTTC. It translates to CASSQGVVETQYF. The chain links TRBV6-2 or TRBV6-3 to TRBJ2-5; maybe TRBD1 (5 bases). CDR1 is MNHEY, CDR2 SVGEGT, per germline. This CDR3 region has 13 residues. V was trimmed by 6 bases and J by 5 bases, leaving 13 bases between them.

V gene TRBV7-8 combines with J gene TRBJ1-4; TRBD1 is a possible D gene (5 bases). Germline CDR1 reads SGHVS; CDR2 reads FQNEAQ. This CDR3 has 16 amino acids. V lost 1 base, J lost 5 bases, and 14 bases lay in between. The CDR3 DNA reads TGTGCCAGCAGCTTAGACCCGCCAGGGAGGAATGAAAAACTGTTTTTT. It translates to CASSLDPPGRNEKLFF.

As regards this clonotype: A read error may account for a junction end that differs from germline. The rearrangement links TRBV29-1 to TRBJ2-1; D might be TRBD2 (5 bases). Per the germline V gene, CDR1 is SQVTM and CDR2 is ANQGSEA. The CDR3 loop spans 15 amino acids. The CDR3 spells CNVAPPIAPYNEQFF. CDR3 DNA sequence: TGCAACGTTGCCCCCCCAATAGCGCCCTACAATGAGCAGTTCTTC.

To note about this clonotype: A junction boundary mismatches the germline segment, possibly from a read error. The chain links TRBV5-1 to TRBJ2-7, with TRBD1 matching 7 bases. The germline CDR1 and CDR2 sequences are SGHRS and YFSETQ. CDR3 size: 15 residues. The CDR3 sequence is CTSSQAGGTASEQYF. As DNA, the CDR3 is TGCACCAGCAGCCAGGCAGGGGGTACGGCGAGCGAGCAGTACTTC. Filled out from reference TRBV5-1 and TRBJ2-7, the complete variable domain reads KAGVTQTPRYLIKTRGQQVTLSCSPISGHRSVSWYQQTPGQGLQFLFEYFSETQRNKGNFPGRFSGRQFSNSRSEMNVSTLELGDSALYLCTSSQAGGTASEQYFGPGTRLTVT.